The TCR beta chain under discussion was sequenced for a study of PD-1 blockade in classical Hodgkin lymphoma. Points from the study as a whole: Only CD4+ TCR diversity, not CD8+, had risen significantly by C4D1. Exclusion covered patients beginning nivolumab under 1 year post-ASCT.

Every single patient, without exception, relapsed after autologous stem cell transplantation, and brentuximab vedotin exposure varied. Profiled with immunoSEQ multiplex PCR; TCRdb holds only in-frame clones, not every one. The sample has about 58,000 clones, 88% seen once. The CDR3 is 16 residues long. The germline gives CDR1 SEHNR, CDR2 FQNEAQ (reference sequence). J was trimmed by 1 base and V by 2 bases; bases with no gene match: 5. A word on this clone: Antigen unknown.

Sequences were derived from peripheral blood mononuclear cells (PBMCs), sampled before the second cycle of nivolumab. This chain connects TRBV7-9 to TRBJ1-2, with 9 bases lining up with TRBD1. The receptor was derived from a human donor with classical Hodgkin lymphoma. In DNA, the CDR3 is TGTGCCAGCAGCTTAAAGGGGACAGGGCTTAACTATGGCTACACCTTC. Translation gives CASSLKGTGLNYGYTF.